These T cell receptor beta chains were read from a single sample in a study of technical replicates of blood from four donors. Repertoires were generated with immunoSEQ multiplex PCR, while TCRdb's copy carries only in-frame clones and drops some. The sample contains about 82,000 clones, roughly 92% of which appear only once. The sequenced material came from T cells isolated from PBMCs. All receptors derive from a human donor in good health. Both conserved end residues are part of each CDR3. A D gene is named only where the DNA matches it firmly. Size is stated for part of the rows, as once, few or many counts, or as a class when the clone is expanded.

size,V,D,CDR3
-,TRBV7-9,-,CASPLGVPPGAFF
-,TRBV5-4,TRBD1,CASSSWTGSTEQYF
-,TRBV5-1,-,CASSLGVTDKNIQYF
-,TRBV14,-,CASSPRHKTGEKLFF
-,TRBV28,-,CASSPGLYYGYTF
-,TRBV7-6,-,CASSLGANEQYF
-,TRBV13,TRBD1,CASSRGGTGADTQYF
once,TRBV5-1,-,CASSFGTTRIPNEQFF
-,TRBV6-5,-,CASSYSGGDSYNEQFF
once,TRBV22-1,-,CPGRPNQARKTYGYTF
-,TRBV5-8,TRBD2,CASSLVAGLAPYEQYF
-,TRBV6-1,-,CASRTGSEEKLFF
-,TRBV11-2,-,CASSLSSYNEQFF